Reported below is one T cell receptor (beta chain). This sample stems from a study of blood T cell repertoires in COVID-19. Repertoires were generated with immunoSEQ multiplex PCR, while TCRdb's copy carries only in-frame clones and drops some. The data hold some 250,000 clones, with roughly 83% observed a single time. Trimming pared 5 bases from V and 4 bases from J, leaving 14 bases between. Germline V gene data show CDR1 as MDHEN and CDR2 as SYDVKM. The CDR3 is 14 residues long. This receptor was identified in a woman older than 75 with acute or convalescent COVID-19. V gene TRBV28 combines with J gene TRBJ1-1, with a possible D match to TRBD1 (5 bases). Sequenced: peripheral blood. Here the CDR3 DNA reads TGTGCCAGCAGTACCCGGACAAAGGGCACTGAAGCTTTCTTT. Translated, it gives CASSTRTKGTEAFF.